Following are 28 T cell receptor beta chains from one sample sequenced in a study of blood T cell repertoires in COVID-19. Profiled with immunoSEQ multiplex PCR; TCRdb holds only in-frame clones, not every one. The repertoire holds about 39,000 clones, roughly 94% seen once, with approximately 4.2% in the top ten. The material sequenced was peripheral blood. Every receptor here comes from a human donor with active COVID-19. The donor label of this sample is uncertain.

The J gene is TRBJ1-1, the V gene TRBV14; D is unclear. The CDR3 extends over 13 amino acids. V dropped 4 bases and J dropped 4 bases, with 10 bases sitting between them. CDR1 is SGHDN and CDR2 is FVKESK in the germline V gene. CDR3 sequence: CASSPRGSTEAFF. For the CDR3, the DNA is TGTGCCAGCAGCCCTAGAGGGAGCACTGAAGCTTTCTTT.

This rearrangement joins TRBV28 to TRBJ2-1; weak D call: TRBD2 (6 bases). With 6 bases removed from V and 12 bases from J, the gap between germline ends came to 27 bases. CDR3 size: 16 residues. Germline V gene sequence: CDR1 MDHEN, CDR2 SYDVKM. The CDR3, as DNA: TGTGCCAGCAGCCCGGCGGGAAGCGGGCGTTACGGGGGGCAGTTCTTC. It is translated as CASSPAGSGRYGGQFF. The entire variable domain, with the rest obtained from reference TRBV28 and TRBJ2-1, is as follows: DVKVTQSSRYLVKRTGEKVFLECVQDMDHENMFWYRQDPGLGLRLIYFSYDVKMKEKGDIPEGYSVSREKKERFSLILESASTNQTSMYLCASSPAGSGRYGGQFFGPGTRLTVL.

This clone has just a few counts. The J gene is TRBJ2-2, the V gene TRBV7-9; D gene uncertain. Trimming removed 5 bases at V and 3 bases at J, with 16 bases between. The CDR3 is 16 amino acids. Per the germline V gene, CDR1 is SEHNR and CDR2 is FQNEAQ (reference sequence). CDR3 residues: CASSPNSGSYTGELFF. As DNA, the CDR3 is TGTGCCAGCAGCCCAAACTCCGGGTCCTACACCGGGGAGCTGTTTTTT. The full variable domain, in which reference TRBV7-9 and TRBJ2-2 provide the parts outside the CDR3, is DTGVSQNPRHKITKRGQNVTFRCDPISEHNRLYWYRQTLGQGPEFLTYFQNEAQLEKSRLLSDRFSAERPKGSFSTLEIQRTEQGDSAMYLCASSPNSGSYTGELFFGEGSRLTVL.

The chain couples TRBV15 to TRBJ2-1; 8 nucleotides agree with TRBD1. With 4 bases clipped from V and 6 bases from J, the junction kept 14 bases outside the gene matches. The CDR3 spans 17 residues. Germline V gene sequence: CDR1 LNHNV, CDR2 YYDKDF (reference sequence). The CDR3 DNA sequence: TGTGCCACCAGCACAAACGACCCGGGACAGGTACTCAATGAGCAGTTCTTC. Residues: CATSTNDPGQVLNEQFF.

The CDR3 DNA reads as TGTGCCAGCAGCTTAGATATGGACAGGGCAAAAGAGACCCAGTACTTC. Encoded protein: CASSLDMDRAKETQYF. V is TRBV11-2 and J is TRBJ2-5; 8 bases are a match to TRBD1. Germline CDR1 is SGHAT and CDR2 is FQNNGV. The CDR3 is made up of 16 amino acids. The J segment lost 3 bases and the V segment lost 0 bases, leaving 6 bases of the junction unmatched.

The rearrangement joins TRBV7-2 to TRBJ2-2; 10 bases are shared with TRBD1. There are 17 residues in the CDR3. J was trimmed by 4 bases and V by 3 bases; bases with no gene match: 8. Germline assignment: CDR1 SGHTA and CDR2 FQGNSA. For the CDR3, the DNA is TGTGCCAGCAGCTTTCCCGACAGGGGGCCGGTCACCGGGGAGCTGTTTTTT. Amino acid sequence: CASSFPDRGPVTGELFF.

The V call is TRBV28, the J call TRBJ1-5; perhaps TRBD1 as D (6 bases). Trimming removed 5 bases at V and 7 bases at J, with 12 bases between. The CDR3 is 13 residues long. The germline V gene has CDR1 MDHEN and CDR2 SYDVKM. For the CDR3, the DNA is TGTGCCAGCAGTCCGTGGGGGGGCCAGCCCCAGCATTTT. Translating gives CASSPWGGQPQHF.

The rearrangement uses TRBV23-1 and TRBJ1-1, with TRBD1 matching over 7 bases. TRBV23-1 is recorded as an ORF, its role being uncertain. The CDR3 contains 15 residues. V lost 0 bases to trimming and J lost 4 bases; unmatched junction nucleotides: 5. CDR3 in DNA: TGCGCCAGCAGTCAATCATCGGACAGGCCCACTGAAGCTTTCTTT. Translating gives CASSQSSDRPTEAFF.

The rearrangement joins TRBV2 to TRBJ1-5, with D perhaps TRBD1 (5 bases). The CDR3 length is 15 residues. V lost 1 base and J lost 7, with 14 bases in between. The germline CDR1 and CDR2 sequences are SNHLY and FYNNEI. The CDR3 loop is CASSEGGRRGQPQHF. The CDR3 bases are TGTGCCAGCAGTGAAGGGGGCCGGCGGGGCCAGCCCCAGCATTTT.

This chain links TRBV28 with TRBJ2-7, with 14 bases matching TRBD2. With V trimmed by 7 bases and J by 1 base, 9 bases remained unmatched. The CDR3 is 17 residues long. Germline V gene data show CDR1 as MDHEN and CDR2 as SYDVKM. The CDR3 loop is CASTLTSGRAGSYEQYF. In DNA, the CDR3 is TGTGCCAGCACCCTGACTAGCGGGAGGGCCGGGTCCTACGAGCAGTACTTC.

CDR3 DNA: TGTGCCAGCAGCGCGTCTAGCGTTACCTACGAGCAGTACTTC. This sequence encodes CASSASSVTYEQYF. The gene calls are TRBV5-5 and TRBJ2-7, with D possibly being TRBD2 (6 bases). There are 14 residues in the CDR3. V dropped 4 bases and J dropped 2 bases, with 13 bases sitting between them. Germline CDR1 is SGHKS and CDR2 is YYEKEE (reference sequence). Combining the CDR3 with reference TRBV5-5 and TRBJ2-7 gives the whole variable domain DAGVTQSPTHLIKTRGQQVTLRCSPISGHKSVSWYQQVLGQGPQFIFQYYEKEERGRGNFPDRFSARQFPNYSSELNVNALLLGDSALYLCASSASSVTYEQYFGPGTRLTVT.

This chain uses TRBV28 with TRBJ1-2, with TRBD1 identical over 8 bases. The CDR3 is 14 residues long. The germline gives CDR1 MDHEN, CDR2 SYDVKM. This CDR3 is CATDREGWRSGYTF. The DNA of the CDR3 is TGTGCTACGGACAGGGAAGGTTGGAGGAGCGGCTACACCTTC.

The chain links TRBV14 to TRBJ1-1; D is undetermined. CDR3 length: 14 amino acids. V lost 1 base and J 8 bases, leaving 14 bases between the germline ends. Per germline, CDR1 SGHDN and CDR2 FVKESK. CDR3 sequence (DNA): TGTGCCAGCAGCCAAGTGAGAGGCCTCTCCGAAGCTTTCTTT. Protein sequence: CASSQVRGLSEAFF.

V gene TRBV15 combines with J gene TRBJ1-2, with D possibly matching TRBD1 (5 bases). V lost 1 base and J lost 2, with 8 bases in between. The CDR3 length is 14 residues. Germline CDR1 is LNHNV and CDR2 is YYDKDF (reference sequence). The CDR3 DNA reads TGTGCCACCAGCAGAGTGGACACCAACTATGGCTACACCTTC. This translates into CATSRVDTNYGYTF.

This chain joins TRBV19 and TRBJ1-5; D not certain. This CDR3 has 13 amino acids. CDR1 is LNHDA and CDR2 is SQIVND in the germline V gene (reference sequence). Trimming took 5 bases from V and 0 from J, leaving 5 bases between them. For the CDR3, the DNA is TGTGCCAGTAGTGTCAGTAGCAATCAGCCCCAGCATTTT. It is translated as CASSVSSNQPQHF.

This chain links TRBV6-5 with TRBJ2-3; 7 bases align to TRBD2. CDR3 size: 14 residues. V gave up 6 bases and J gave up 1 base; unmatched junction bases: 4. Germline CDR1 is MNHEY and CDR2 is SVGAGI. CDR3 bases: TGTGCCAGCAGCCGGGGGGAGGGCACAGATACGCAGTATTTT. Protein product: CASSRGEGTDTQYF.

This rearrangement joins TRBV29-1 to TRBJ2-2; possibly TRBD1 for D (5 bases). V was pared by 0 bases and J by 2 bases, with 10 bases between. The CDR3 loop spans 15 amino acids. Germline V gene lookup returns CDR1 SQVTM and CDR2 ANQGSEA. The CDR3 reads CSVEEGQTNTGELFF. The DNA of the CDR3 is TGCAGCGTTGAAGAGGGGCAGACAAACACCGGGGAGCTGTTTTTT.

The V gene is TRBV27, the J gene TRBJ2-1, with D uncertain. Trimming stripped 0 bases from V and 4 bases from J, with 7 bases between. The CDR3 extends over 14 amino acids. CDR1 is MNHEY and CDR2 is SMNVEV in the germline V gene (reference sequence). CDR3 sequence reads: CASSLSSVYNEQFF. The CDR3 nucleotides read TGTGCCAGCAGTTTATCGAGCGTTTACAATGAGCAGTTCTTC.

The CDR3 coding sequence is TGTGCCAGCAGTCCGGACAGGGTCGCCCTATCCGATCAGCCCCAGCATTTT. This codes for CASSPDRVALSDQPQHF. The gene calls are TRBV6-6 and TRBJ1-5; 8 nucleotides match TRBD1. Germline V CDR1 and CDR2: MNHNY, SVGAGI (reference sequence). V trimming: 5 bases; J trimming: 5 bases; junction bases outside the gene matches: 14. This CDR3 is built from 17 residues.

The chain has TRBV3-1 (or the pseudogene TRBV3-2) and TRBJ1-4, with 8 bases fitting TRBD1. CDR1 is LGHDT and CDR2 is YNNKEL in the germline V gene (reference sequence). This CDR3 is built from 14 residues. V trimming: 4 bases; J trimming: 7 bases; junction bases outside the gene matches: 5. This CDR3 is CASSLQGAGEKLFF. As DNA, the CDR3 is TGTGCCAGCAGCCTTCAGGGGGCGGGTGAAAAACTGTTTTTT.

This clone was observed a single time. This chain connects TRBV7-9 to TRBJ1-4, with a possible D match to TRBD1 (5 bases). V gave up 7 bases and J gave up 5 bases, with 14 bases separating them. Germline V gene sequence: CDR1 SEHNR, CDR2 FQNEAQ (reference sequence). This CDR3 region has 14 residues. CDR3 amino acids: CASNLGGTNEKLFF. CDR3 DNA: TGTGCCAGCAACCTGGGGGGTACCAATGAAAAACTGTTTTTT. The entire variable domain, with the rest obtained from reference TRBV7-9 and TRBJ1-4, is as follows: DTGVSQNPRHKITKRGQNVTFRCDPISEHNRLYWYRQTLGQGPEFLTYFQNEAQLEKSRLLSDRFSAERPKGSFSTLEIQRTEQGDSAMYLCASNLGGTNEKLFFGSGTQLSVL.

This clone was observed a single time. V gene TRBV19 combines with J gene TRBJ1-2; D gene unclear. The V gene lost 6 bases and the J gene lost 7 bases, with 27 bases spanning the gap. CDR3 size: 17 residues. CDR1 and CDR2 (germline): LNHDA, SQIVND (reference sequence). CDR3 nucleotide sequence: TGTGCCAGTAGACAATCCATGGTGAGGGCAAATCAGCGTGGCTACACCTTC. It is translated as CASRQSMVRANQRGYTF.

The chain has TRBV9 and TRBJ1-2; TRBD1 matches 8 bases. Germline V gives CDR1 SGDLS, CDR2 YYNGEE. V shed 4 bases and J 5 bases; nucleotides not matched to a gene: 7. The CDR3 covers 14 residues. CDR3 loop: CASSLGQDGYGYTF. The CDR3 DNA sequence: TGTGCCAGCAGCTTGGGACAGGACGGGTATGGCTACACCTTC.

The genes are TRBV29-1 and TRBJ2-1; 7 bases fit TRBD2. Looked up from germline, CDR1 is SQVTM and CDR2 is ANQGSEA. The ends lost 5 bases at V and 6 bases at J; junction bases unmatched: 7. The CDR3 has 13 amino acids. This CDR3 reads CSVLWRESNEQFF. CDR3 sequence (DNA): TGCAGCGTTCTCTGGCGGGAGAGCAATGAGCAGTTCTTC.

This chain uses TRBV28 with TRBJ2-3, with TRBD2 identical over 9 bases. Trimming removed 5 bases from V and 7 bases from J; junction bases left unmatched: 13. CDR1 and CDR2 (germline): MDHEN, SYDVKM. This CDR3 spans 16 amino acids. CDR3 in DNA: TGTGCCAGCAGTGAAGCCCTTAGCGGGAGTATGAATACGCAGTATTTT. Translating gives CASSEALSGSMNTQYF.

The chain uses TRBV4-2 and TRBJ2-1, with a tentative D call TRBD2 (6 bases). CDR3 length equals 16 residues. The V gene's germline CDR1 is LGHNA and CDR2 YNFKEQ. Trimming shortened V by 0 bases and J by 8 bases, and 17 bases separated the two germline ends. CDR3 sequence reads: CASSQDAGPFSHEQFF. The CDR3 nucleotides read TGTGCCAGCAGCCAAGATGCGGGGCCGTTTAGTCATGAGCAGTTCTTC.

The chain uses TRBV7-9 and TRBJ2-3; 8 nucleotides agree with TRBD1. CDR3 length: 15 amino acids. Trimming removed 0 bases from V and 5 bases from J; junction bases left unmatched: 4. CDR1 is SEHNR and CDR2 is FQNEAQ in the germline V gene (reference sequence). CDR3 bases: TGTGCCAGCAGCTTAGCCGGGACAGGAGGAGATACGCAGTATTTT. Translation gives CASSLAGTGGDTQYF.

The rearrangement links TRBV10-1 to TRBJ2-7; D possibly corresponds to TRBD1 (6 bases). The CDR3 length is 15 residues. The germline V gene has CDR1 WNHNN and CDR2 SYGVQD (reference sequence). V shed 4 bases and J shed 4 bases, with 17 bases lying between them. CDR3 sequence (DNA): TGCGCCAGCAGTGGGACAGTCGGCGACCGTTACGAGCAGTACTTC. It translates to CASSGTVGDRYEQYF.